These 30 T cell receptor beta chains came from one sample sequenced in a study of T cells in Graves' hyperthyroidism and ophthalmopathy. TCR beta CDR3 regions were amplified from RNA. RT-PCR in the first round (using the HTBI primer set) targeted the TCR CDR3. TCRdb reprocessed the multiplex PCR reads via MiXCR and lists one record per CDR3 protein. The sample shows hundreds of thousands of distinct CDR3 sequences, approximately 14% of them seen only once. Sequencing input: blood. Receptors originate from a woman in her 40s with Graves' ophthalmopathy.

This clonotype was seen only a few times. V usage is TRBV12-3 or TRBV12-4 and J usage is TRBJ1-1; D may be TRBD1 (5 bases). The V end was cut by 6 bases, the J end by 11 bases, with 13 bases between. This CDR3 is built from 11 residues. The CDR3, as DNA: TGTGCCAGCAGCGACCCGGGACGTGCTTTCTTT. This gives the protein CASSDPGRAFF.

In the case of this clonotype: The final CDR3 position lacks the conserved phenylalanine or tryptophan, pointing to a likely read error. This chain joins TRBV7-2 and TRBJ1-1; D call uncertain. CDR3 length equals 12 residues. CDR1 SGHTA and CDR2 FQGNSA come from the germline V gene. With 2 bases removed from V and 4 bases from J, the gap between germline ends came to 5 bases. CDR3 loop: CASSLYGTEAFL. The CDR3 coding sequence is TGTGCCAGCAGCTTATACGGCACTGAAGCTTTCCTT.

The chain combines TRBV6-1 with TRBJ2-7, with 9 positions matching TRBD1. J was trimmed by 4 bases and V by 6 bases; bases with no gene match: 10. In germline, CDR1 is MNHNS, CDR2 SASEGT. This CDR3 region has 15 residues. CDR3 DNA sequence: TGTGCCAGCAGCACCGCCGGGACAGGGACTTACGAGCAGTACTTC. It encodes CASSTAGTGTYEQYF.

Comment on this clonotype: A read error is likely, as this CDR3 ends without the conserved phenylalanine or tryptophan. It is unclear where the CDR3 begins or ends on the DNA, so no DNA is shown, and the CDR3 is as TCRdb lists it. The rearrangement links TRBV12-5 to TRBJ2-5; the D segment call TRBD1 is taken from the table without a DNA check. CDR1 is LGHNT and CDR2 is FRNRAP in the germline V gene. The CDR3 region is 14 residues in length, termini included. The CDR3 region is CASGTGAEQETQYL.

CDR3 nucleotides: TGTGCCAGCAGCTTCACATATTTAGAGCCCCAGCATTTT. It is translated as CASSFTYLEPQHF. The chain uses TRBV3-1 and TRBJ1-5; D is unresolved. There are 13 residues in the CDR3. The ends were cut back, 5 bases at V and 8 bases at J, with 13 bases in the middle. The germline V gene encodes CDR1 LGHDT and CDR2 YNNKEL (reference sequence).

This clonotype was recorded at least ten times. V gene TRBV6-2 or TRBV6-3 combines with J gene TRBJ2-7; 7 bases line up with TRBD1. Germline CDR1 and CDR2: MNHEY and SVGEGT. The CDR3 consists of 13 residues. Trimming cost V 4 bases and J 2 bases; bases outside gene matches: 2. The CDR3 protein is CASSWDSPYEQYF. The CDR3 DNA sequence: TGTGCCAGCAGTTGGGACAGCCCCTACGAGCAGTACTTC.

This clonotype was detected ten times or more. This rearrangement joins TRBV2 to TRBJ2-5; D possibly corresponds to TRBD2 (5 bases). This CDR3 is built from 13 residues. Deletions cut 7 bases from V and 3 bases from J, with 12 bases between. The germline V gene has CDR1 SNHLY and CDR2 FYNNEI. CDR3 nucleotides: TGTGCCAGCATACGGCGGCGGGAAGAGACCCAGTACTTC. Its translation is CASIRRREETQYF.

In this sample, this clonotype turned up many times. The chain combines TRBV28 with TRBJ2-5; 7 bases are shared with TRBD2. Germline V gene lookup returns CDR1 MDHEN and CDR2 SYDVKM. The CDR3 runs 13 residues. J lost 4 bases, V lost 7 bases, and 6 bases had no gene match. Here the CDR3 DNA reads TGTGCCAGCACTCCGGGAGGAGGAGAGACCCAGTACTTC. Its protein product is CASTPGGGETQYF.

The chain employs TRBV2 and TRBJ2-5; the match to TRBD2 covers 14 bases. Germline V gene data show CDR1 as SNHLY and CDR2 as FYNNEI. V lost 4 bases to trimming and J lost 1 base; unmatched junction nucleotides: 5. There are 17 residues in the CDR3. CDR3: CASSGGLAGVGQETQYF. The CDR3 nucleotides are TGTGCCAGCAGTGGGGGACTAGCGGGAGTGGGCCAAGAGACCCAGTACTTC. Variable domain in full (rest from reference TRBV2 and TRBJ2-5): EPEVTQTPSHQVTQMGQEVILRCVPISNHLYFYWYRQILGQKVEFLVSFYNNEISEKSEIFDDQFSVERPDGSNFTLKIRSTKLEDSAMYFCASSGGLAGVGQETQYFGPGTRLLVL.

This clonotype showed up many times. CDR3: CASSLLGQGNTEAFF. In DNA, the CDR3 is TGTGCCAGCAGCTTGTTGGGACAGGGGAACACTGAAGCTTTCTTT. The J gene is TRBJ1-1, the V gene TRBV7-2, with 9 bases identical to TRBD1. CDR1 SGHTA and CDR2 FQGNSA come from the germline V gene. This CDR3 contains 15 residues. Germline trimming cut 3 bases from V and 1 base from J; bases unmatched to any gene: 3.

This chain joins TRBV5-1 and TRBJ1-1; tentative D call: TRBD1 (6 bases). Germline CDR1 is SGHRS and CDR2 is YFSETQ. The germline V and J ends were trimmed by 3 bases and 5 bases, with 11 bases remaining between them. The CDR3 extends over 13 amino acids. CDR3 coding DNA: TGCGCCAGCAGCTCGGAGGGGGGAACTGAAGCTTTCTTT. It codes for CASSSEGGTEAFF.

Ten or more counts support this clonotype. The rearrangement links TRBV9 to TRBJ2-7, with D uncertain. The CDR3 is made up of 14 amino acids. Trimming removed 4 bases at V and 3 bases at J, with 14 bases between. Germline CDR1 reads SGDLS; CDR2 reads YYNGEE. Written as DNA, the CDR3 is TGTGCCAGCAGCCCCCGCCCGGGCTACTACGAGCAGTACTTC. This codes for CASSPRPGYYEQYF.

Ten or more counts support this clonotype. One junction end disagrees with the germline gene, perhaps due to a read error. The chain uses TRBV7-7 and TRBJ2-7; D might be TRBD1 (5 bases). The length of the CDR3 is 13 residues. CDR1 and CDR2 from the germline V gene are SSHAT and FNYEAQ (reference sequence). CDR3 DNA sequence: TGTGCTAGCAGTTCCGCTCAGGGTGACGAGCAGTACTTC. This encodes CASSSAQGDEQYF.

This clonotype was seen ten or more times. The genes are TRBV6-5 and TRBJ1-3, with TRBD1 matching over 10 bases. This CDR3 is 15 amino acids long. From germline, CDR1 is MNHEY and CDR2 SVGAGI. J gave up 6 bases and V 1 base, and 3 bases lay outside the gene matches. The CDR3, as DNA: TGTGCCAGCAGTTACTACGGGACAGGGGAAAACACCATATATTTT. This codes for CASSYYGTGENTIYF.

This clonotype has ten or more counts. This chain uses TRBV28 with TRBJ2-7; TRBD2 matches 11 bases. Unmatched junction bases numbered 7, after V lost 8 bases and J lost 4 bases. The CDR3 loop spans 14 amino acids. Germline-derived CDR1 and CDR2 are MDHEN and SYDVKM. The DNA of the CDR3 is TGTGCCAGCGAAAGACTAGCGGGGACATACGAGCAGTACTTC. It encodes CASERLAGTYEQYF. Filled out from reference TRBV28 and TRBJ2-7, the complete variable domain reads DVKVTQSSRYLVKRTGEKVFLECVQDMDHENMFWYRQDPGLGLRLIYFSYDVKMKEKGDIPEGYSVSREKKERFSLILESASTNQTSMYLCASERLAGTYEQYFGPGTRLTVT.

This clonotype appeared once. The V and J genes are TRBV28 and TRBJ1-1; 9 bases are a match to TRBD1. This CDR3 has 19 residues. Germline CDR1 MDHEN, CDR2 SYDVKM. Germline trimming cut 6 bases from V and 5 bases from J; bases unmatched to any gene: 22. The CDR3 DNA follows: TGTGCCAGCAGCAAACGCCACAGGGGGCGAGGTCGTAGGGGAACTGAAGCTTTCTTT. Its translation is CASSKRHRGRGRRGTEAFF.

This clonotype was seen ten or more times. This chain links TRBV6-5 with TRBJ2-7; possibly TRBD2 for D (5 bases). Trimming shortened V by 5 bases and J by 4 bases, and 21 bases separated the two germline ends. The CDR3 spans 16 residues. Germline CDR1 reads MNHEY; CDR2 reads SVGAGI. In nucleotides, the CDR3 is TGTGCCAGCAGTCTCCGGTTCGGTAGCGCCAGGTACGAGCAGTACTTC. This encodes CASSLRFGSARYEQYF.

The chain combines TRBV6-1 with TRBJ2-7; the match to TRBD1 covers 10 bases. Germline CDR1 is MNHNS and CDR2 is SASEGT. The CDR3 extends over 16 amino acids. V shed 7 bases, J shed 1 base, and the junction held 10 bases outside the gene matches. The CDR3 DNA sequence: TGTGCCAGCACCAAACCGAGGACAGGGGGGTCCTACGAGCAGTACTTC. Translated, it gives CASTKPRTGGSYEQYF.

This clonotype was recorded at least ten times. The V call is TRBV19, the J call TRBJ1-5; TRBD1 might be the D (6 bases). This CDR3 has 15 amino acids. Per the germline V gene, CDR1 is LNHDA and CDR2 is SQIVND (reference sequence). Between the trimmed V and J ends, which lost 5 bases and 1 base, there was a span of 12 bases. CDR3 sequence reads: CASSETGLSNQPQHF. CDR3 DNA sequence: TGTGCCAGTAGTGAAACAGGGTTGAGCAATCAGCCCCAGCATTTT. Full variable domain (remainder filled in from reference TRBV19 and TRBJ1-5): DGGITQSPKYLFRKEGQNVTLSCEQNLNHDAMYWYRQDPGQGLRLIYYSQIVNDFQKGDIAEGYSVSREKKESFPLTVTSAQKNPTAFYLCASSETGLSNQPQHFGDGTRLSIL.

The rearrangement joins TRBV18 to TRBJ1-1; 7 nucleotides align to TRBD1. The germline V gene encodes CDR1 KGHSH and CDR2 LQKENI. J lost 6 bases, V lost 2 bases, and 3 bases had no gene match. The CDR3 extends over 13 amino acids. The CDR3 coding sequence is TGTGCCAGCTCACCAACAGGGGAGGCTGAAGCTTTCTTT. Encoded protein: CASSPTGEAEAFF.

This clonotype was detected ten times or more. V usage is TRBV20-1 and J usage is TRBJ1-2, with a tentative D call TRBD1 (5 bases). Trimming took 7 bases from V and 6 from J, leaving 15 bases between them. The CDR3 runs to 12 residues. The V gene's germline CDR1 is DFQATT and CDR2 SNEGSKA (reference sequence). CDR3 sequence: CSGWEGQNGYTF. CDR3 DNA: TGCAGTGGTTGGGAGGGGCAAAATGGCTACACCTTC.

This clonotype was seen ten or more times. The chain has TRBV30 and TRBJ2-7; D is undetermined. CDR1 is GTSNPN and CDR2 is SVGIG in the germline V gene (reference sequence). The CDR3 length is 11 residues. V was clipped by 2 bases and J by 6 bases, with 8 bases between them. The CDR3 spells CAWSPGREQYF. DNA of the CDR3: TGTGCCTGGAGTCCAGGACGCGAGCAGTACTTC.

This sequence joins TRBV18 and TRBJ1-1, with 7 bases lining up with TRBD1. CDR1 KGHSH and CDR2 LQKENI come from the germline V gene. The CDR3 totals 15 residues. V lost 4 bases, J lost 5 bases, and 10 bases stayed unmatched. The CDR3 sequence: CASSLLTGTGTEAFF. DNA of the CDR3: TGTGCCAGCTCACTTTTGACAGGGACCGGGACTGAAGCTTTCTTT.

This rearrangement joins TRBV4-1 to TRBJ2-7; D possibly uses TRBD1 or TRBD2 (5 bases each). The V and J ends lost 1 base and 7 bases respectively, with 20 bases between them. CDR1 MGHRA and CDR2 YSYEKL come from the germline V gene. CDR3 length: 16 residues. The CDR3 coding sequence is TGCGCCAGCAGCCAAGGAATCGGGACGAGAGCGGAAGAGCAGTACTTC. Translated: CASSQGIGTRAEEQYF.

The sample holds many counts of this clonotype. The chain uses TRBV2 and TRBJ1-5; 8 bases fit TRBD1. V shed 1 base and J 7 bases; nucleotides not matched to a gene: 6. This CDR3 has 15 amino acids. CDR1 is SNHLY, CDR2 FYNNEI, per germline. CDR3 in amino acids: CASSEERTGWQPQHF. DNA for the CDR3: TGTGCCAGCAGTGAAGAGAGGACAGGGTGGCAGCCCCAGCATTTT.

Many counts were recorded for this clonotype. The chain employs TRBV18 and TRBJ2-7, with TRBD1 identical over 7 bases. CDR1 is KGHSH, CDR2 LQKENI, per germline. This CDR3 is built from 14 residues. Germline trimming cut 1 base from V and 6 bases from J; bases unmatched to any gene: 6. CDR3 sequence (DNA): TGTGCCAGCTCACCACAGGGGGCAGGAGGCGAGCAGTACTTC. Translation gives CASSPQGAGGEQYF.

The chain is built from TRBV6-2 or TRBV6-3 and TRBJ2-4; TRBD1 matches 8 bases. The CDR3 runs 16 residues. Trimming cost V 6 bases and J 1 base; bases outside gene matches: 8. CDR1 MNHEY and CDR2 SVGEGT come from the germline V gene. For the CDR3, the DNA is TGTGCCAGCAGGGACGGGCGACAGGGGGCCAAAAACATTCAGTACTTC. This codes for CASRDGRQGAKNIQYF.

The chain is built from TRBV15 and TRBJ2-5, with 14 bases that match TRBD2. The J segment lost 5 bases and the V segment lost 1 base, leaving 9 bases of the junction unmatched. The CDR3 runs to 18 residues. Germline values: CDR1 LNHNV, CDR2 YYDKDF (reference sequence). The CDR3 DNA reads TGTGCCACCAGCAGAGTGGGGACTAGCGGGAGATGGAGGGAGACCCAGTACTTC. Translated: CATSRVGTSGRWRETQYF.

In its sample, this clonotype was seen a few times. The chain couples TRBV20-1 to TRBJ1-1; 7 bases are a match to TRBD1. The ends lost 5 bases at V and 5 bases at J; junction bases unmatched: 8. Germline V CDR1 and CDR2: DFQATT, SNEGSKA (reference sequence). CDR3 length equals 13 residues. In DNA, the CDR3 is TGCAGTGCTTCAAGACAGGGTGGGACTGAAGCTTTCTTT. Translation gives CSASRQGGTEAFF.

This clonotype was seen only a few times. This chain joins TRBV4-3 and TRBJ2-5; a possible D gene is TRBD1 (6 bases). CDR3 length equals 14 residues. Trimming left V 1 base short and J 7 bases short, with 13 bases between. Germline lookup yields CDR1 LGHNA and CDR2 YSLEER. The CDR3 DNA reads TGCGCCAGCAGCCAAGCGGTTCAACAGGGGACCCAGTACTTC. This gives the protein CASSQAVQQGTQYF.